These 24 T cell receptor beta chains came from one sample sequenced in a study of technical replicates of blood from several donors. Libraries were prepared by immunoSEQ multiplex PCR; TCRdb keeps only in-frame clonotypes and omits some of them. The repertoire holds tens of thousands of clones, with 90% as singletons. The specimen sequenced was PBMCs. Receptors were obtained from a human donor in good health. Some clones in this sample may be carry-over from other donors' samples.

In its sample, this clone was seen once. The rearrangement joins TRBV29-1 to TRBJ2-7; no clear D gene. The CDR3 has 11 amino acids. Trimming cost V 3 bases and J 4 bases, with 7 bases left between them. CDR1 is SQVTM, CDR2 ANQGSEA, per germline. This CDR3 is CSVDHNYEQYF. Written as DNA, the CDR3 is TGCAGCGTTGACCACAATTACGAGCAGTACTTC.

This clone has only one observation. This chain connects TRBV6-6 to TRBJ1-1; 10 positions agree with TRBD1. The CDR3 spans 14 residues. The germline V gene has CDR1 MNHNY and CDR2 SVGAGI (reference sequence). J lost 10 bases, V lost 0 bases, and 5 bases had no gene match. This CDR3 is CASSYSPGQGSAFF. The CDR3, as DNA: TGTGCCAGCAGTTACTCACCGGGACAGGGGTCAGCTTTCTTT.

The V call is TRBV7-7, the J call TRBJ2-7; TRBD2 might be the D (5 bases). Germline values: CDR1 SSHAT, CDR2 FNYEAQ (reference sequence). Between the trimmed V and J ends, which lost 8 bases and 0 bases, there was a span of 14 bases. The CDR3 has 14 residues. DNA for the CDR3: TGTGCCAGCGGACCTAGCATTAGCTCCTACGAGCAGTACTTC. Its protein product is CASGPSISSYEQYF. The full variable domain, rest sourced from reference TRBV7-7 and TRBJ2-7, is GAGVSQSPRYKVTKRGQDVTLRCDPISSHATLYWYQQALGQGPEFLTYFNYEAQPDKSGLPSDRFSAERPEGSISTLTIQRTEQRDSAMYRCASGPSISSYEQYFGPGTRLTVT.

This rearrangement joins TRBV5-4 to TRBJ2-3; TRBD2 agrees at 9 bases. Germline CDR1 reads SGHNT; CDR2 reads YYREEE (reference sequence). V was pared by 4 bases and J by 2 bases, with 8 bases of the junction left unmatched. The CDR3 covers 16 residues. Here the CDR3 reads CASSLTLAGLTDTQYF. CDR3 in DNA: TGTGCCAGCAGCCTAACTCTAGCGGGGCTCACAGATACGCAGTATTTT.

The chain joins TRBV5-3 to TRBJ2-7; TRBD2 agrees at 12 bases. TRBV5-3 qualifies as an ORF whose function is uncertain. V was pared by 0 bases and J by 0 bases, with 7 bases of the junction left unmatched. The CDR3 runs 18 residues. The CDR3 region has the DNA TGTGCCAGAAGCTTGGTTACTAGCGGGGGGTCCAGCTCCTACGAGCAGTACTTC. Amino acid sequence: CARSLVTSGGSSSYEQYF.

The CDR3 loop reads CASSPTLLQGTEAFF. CDR3 nucleotide sequence: TGTGCCAGCAGCCCTACCCTCCTGCAGGGGACTGAAGCTTTCTTT. This chain connects TRBV16 to TRBJ1-1; possibly TRBD1 for D (6 bases). CDR1 and CDR2 from the germline V gene are KGHSY and FQNENV. The CDR3 spans 15 residues. V lost 4 bases and J 5 bases, leaving 17 bases between the germline ends.

The V and J genes are TRBV27 and TRBJ2-7; 11 bases fit TRBD2. Unmatched junction bases numbered 4, after V lost 2 bases and J lost 4 bases. Germline V CDR1 and CDR2: MNHEY, SMNVEV (reference sequence). This CDR3 comprises 15 residues. The CDR3 spells CASSLISGGEYEQYF. The CDR3 coding sequence is TGTGCCAGCAGTTTAATTAGCGGGGGGGAATACGAGCAGTACTTC.

The chain combines TRBV19 with TRBJ2-5; a weak D match, TRBD2 (5 bases). This CDR3 is 15 amino acids long. CDR1 is LNHDA and CDR2 is SQIVND in the germline V gene (reference sequence). V lost 0 bases to trimming and J lost 5 bases, with 13 bases between them. CDR3 nucleotide sequence: TGTGCCAGTAGTATAGATCCCGGGGTCGGCGAGACCCAGTACTTC. Its translation is CASSIDPGVGETQYF.

The rearrangement joins TRBV4-3 to TRBJ2-5, with D unclear. This CDR3 is built from 15 residues. Germline lookup yields CDR1 LGHNA and CDR2 YSLEER. The V and J ends lost 4 bases and 5 bases respectively, with 17 bases between them. This CDR3 is CASSPDPGPLETQYF. The CDR3 coding sequence is TGCGCCAGCAGCCCAGATCCGGGTCCTTTGGAGACCCAGTACTTC.

V gene TRBV19 combines with J gene TRBJ2-1; D perhaps matches TRBD1 (6 bases). V was clipped by 7 bases and J by 4 bases, with 8 bases between them. The CDR3 has 12 residues. Germline-derived CDR1 and CDR2 are LNHDA and SQIVND (reference sequence). CDR3 protein: CASTQGYNEQFF. As DNA, the CDR3 is TGTGCCAGTACCCAGGGGTACAATGAGCAGTTCTTC.

This chain links TRBV7-6 with TRBJ2-7, with TRBD1 matching over 9 bases. The junction had 7 bases not matched to a gene; V was cut back by 5 bases and J by 5 bases. The CDR3 spans 14 residues. The V gene's germline CDR1 is SGHVS and CDR2 FNYEAQ. The CDR3 region has the DNA TGTGCCAGCAGCCGAGGGACAGGGCTGGACGAGCAGTACTTC. This translates into CASSRGTGLDEQYF.

The genes are TRBV7-2 and TRBJ2-3; D may be TRBD2 (5 bases). With 0 bases removed from V and 2 bases from J, the gap between germline ends came to 12 bases. The CDR3 runs 16 residues. Looked up from germline, CDR1 is SGHTA and CDR2 is FQGNSA. The CDR3 is CASSLAPSPNTDTQYF. In DNA form, the CDR3 reads TGTGCCAGCAGCTTAGCCCCTAGCCCCAACACAGATACGCAGTATTTT.

J is TRBJ2-3 and V is TRBV4-1; tentative D call: TRBD2 (6 bases). The CDR3 covers 15 residues. The germline V and J ends were trimmed by 1 base and 6 bases, with 14 bases remaining between them. In germline, CDR1 is MGHRA, CDR2 YSYEKL. In DNA, the CDR3 is TGCGCCAGCAGCCAAGTGGCCGGGAGTCGTGATACGCAGTATTTT. This encodes CASSQVAGSRDTQYF.

The CDR3 loop reads CAWGLSGSRPQETQYF. The CDR3 DNA follows: TGTGCCTGGGGACTTAGCGGGAGTCGCCCACAAGAGACCCAGTACTTC. This chain links TRBV30 with TRBJ2-5, with 9 bases aligning to TRBD2. Losses at the gene ends were 5 bases for V and 2 bases for J; bases not matched to a gene: 12. CDR1 is GTSNPN and CDR2 is SVGIG in the germline V gene (reference sequence). CDR3 length equals 16 residues.

This chain connects TRBV4-2 to TRBJ1-2, with 9 bases aligning to TRBD1. The germline gives CDR1 LGHNA, CDR2 YNFKEQ. Unmatched junction bases numbered 0, after V lost 4 bases and J lost 3 bases. The CDR3 has 13 amino acids. The CDR3 nucleotides are TGTGCCAGCAGCCGACAGGGGGACTATGGCTACACCTTC. Amino acids: CASSRQGDYGYTF.

The rearrangement uses TRBV5-4 and TRBJ1-3; D is unresolved. Germline assignment: CDR1 SGHNT and CDR2 YYREEE (reference sequence). This CDR3 has 15 amino acids. V shed 5 bases and J shed 4 bases, with 16 bases lying between them. DNA for the CDR3: TGTGCCAGCAGTTGGACTATCAAGTGGGGAAACACCATATATTTT. The encoded protein is CASSWTIKWGNTIYF.

The gene calls are TRBV7-2 and TRBJ2-7; weak D call: TRBD1 (7 bases). CDR1 and CDR2 from the germline V gene are SGHTA and FQGNSA. V shed 4 bases and J shed 5 bases, with 12 bases lying between them. The CDR3 extends over 13 amino acids. The CDR3 nucleotides are TGTGCCAGCAGCTATTCAGGGGGGAACGAGCAGTACTTC. Translation: CASSYSGGNEQYF.

This clone was observed once. This chain joins TRBV14 and TRBJ2-2; 7 bases agree with TRBD2. After removal of 4 bases from V and 5 bases from J, the junction contained 7 bases not matched to a gene. CDR1 is SGHDN and CDR2 is FVKESK in the germline V gene. The CDR3 loop spans 15 amino acids. The CDR3 is CASSLYGGRTGELFF. The CDR3 DNA follows: TGTGCCAGCAGCCTTTACGGGGGGAGGACCGGGGAGCTGTTTTTT.

Only one count was recorded for this clone. The chain links TRBV6-5 to TRBJ2-7; the match to TRBD2 covers 9 bases. V shed 1 base and J 0 bases; nucleotides not matched to a gene: 4. Germline values: CDR1 MNHEY, CDR2 SVGAGI. The CDR3 loop spans 16 amino acids. In DNA form, the CDR3 reads TGTGCCAGCAGTTACTTCACTAGCGGGTACTCCTACGAGCAGTACTTC. Translating it yields CASSYFTSGYSYEQYF.

As DNA, the CDR3 is TGTGCCAGCAGCCCCGCTTTGCGTCTTAGCGGGGGACCCGGTAAGCAGTTCTTC. Translation: CASSPALRLSGGPGKQFF. The rearrangement links TRBV7-2 to TRBJ2-1, with 9 bases aligning to TRBD2. Germline trimming cut 5 bases from V and 11 bases from J; bases unmatched to any gene: 22. From germline, CDR1 is SGHTA and CDR2 FQGNSA. CDR3 length: 18 residues.

The CDR3 loop reads CASGRPSGRVGSKDEQFF. CDR3 nucleotide sequence: TGTGCCAGCGGCAGGCCTAGCGGGAGGGTTGGGAGTAAAGATGAGCAGTTCTTC. The V gene is TRBV7-9, the J gene TRBJ2-1; 12 nucleotides agree with TRBD2. Germline V lookup: CDR1 SEHNR, CDR2 FQNEAQ (reference sequence). CDR3 length: 18 residues. J gave up 8 bases and V 8 bases, and 19 bases lay outside the gene matches.

The chain employs TRBV19 and TRBJ2-7; tentatively, D is TRBD1 (6 bases). Germline CDR1 reads LNHDA; CDR2 reads SQIVND (reference sequence). V lost 4 bases, J lost 3 bases, and 16 bases lay in between. CDR3 length: 15 amino acids. The CDR3 nucleotides read TGTGCCAGTAGTACCCACTCAGGCAGGGGCTACGAGCAGTACTTC. The encoded protein is CASSTHSGRGYEQYF.

V and J are TRBV15 and TRBJ2-4; TRBD1 is a possible D gene (6 bases). V was shortened by 0 bases and J by 7 bases, with 13 bases between the two germline ends. Germline-derived CDR1 and CDR2 are LNHNV and YYDKDF (reference sequence). The CDR3 contains 15 residues. The CDR3 is CATSRDPTGLNIQYF. The CDR3 region has the DNA TGTGCCACCAGCAGAGATCCCACAGGGTTGAACATTCAGTACTTC.

This chain uses TRBV5-4 with TRBJ2-6; TRBD1 matches at 7 bases. The germline CDR1 and CDR2 sequences are SGHNT and YYREEE (reference sequence). J was trimmed by 6 bases and V by 4 bases; bases with no gene match: 10. The CDR3 loop spans 16 amino acids. The DNA for the CDR3 is TGTGCCAGCAGCAAGGGACAGACGACGCTGGCCAACGTCCTGACTTTC. Protein product: CASSKGQTTLANVLTF. Complete variable domain (other parts from reference TRBV5-4 and TRBJ2-6): ETGVTQSPTHLIKTRGQQVTLRCSSQSGHNTVSWYQQALGQGPQFIFQYYREEENGRGNFPPRFSGLQFPNYSSELNVNALELDDSALYLCASSKGQTTLANVLTFGAGSRLTVL.